The sequence of this TCR beta chain was determined in a study of blood T cells in healthy people across ages. Trimming cost V 5 bases and J 2 bases, with 19 bases left between them. The CDR3 runs 16 residues. CDR1 is SGHTA and CDR2 is FQGNSA in the germline V gene. PCR was performed a second time for about 7 to 12 cycles using a sample-barcoded 5' primer and a J-beta primer mix. A single record per CDR3 protein comes from TCRdb applying MiXCR to the 5' RACE reads. The data hold about 900,000 distinct CDR3 sequences, with approximately 67% observed a single time. In the case of this clonotype: Its antigen remains unidentified.

Points from the study as a whole: Naive CD4+ cell counts and diversity both ran higher in long-lived than in aged donors.

The sequence came from a man under 40 in good health. Sequenced sample: blood. V gene TRBV7-2 combines with J gene TRBJ2-7; perhaps TRBD1 as D (5 bases). CDR3 protein: CASSPSTTRGPYEQYF. CDR3 nucleotide sequence: TGTGCCAGCAGCCCGTCCACCACAAGGGGTCCCTACGAGCAGTACTTC.